Listed below are T cell receptor beta chains from one sample, sequenced in a study of Ad26.COV2.S vaccination and SARS-CoV-2 variants. Clones were sequenced by immunoSEQ multiplex PCR, and TCRdb holds only the in-frame ones, with some missing. The sample contains 380,000 or so clones, about nine tenths of which appear only once. This material consisted of peripheral blood, taken in a trial of Ad26.COV2.S vaccine versus placebo. The receptor source for this set is a person between 18 and 65 years old who received the Ad26.COV2.S COVID-19 vaccine or a placebo. The CDR3 runs from the conserved cysteine through the conserved F or W. D genes are given only for firm matches. Size is omitted from some rows. Given values are once, few, many or a class for expanded clones.

clone_size	v_call	d_call	j_call	cdr3_aa	cdr3_nt
.	TRBV7-3	TRBD2	TRBJ2-3	CASSLTPSGGVSSTDTQYF	TGTGCCAGCAGCTTAACGCCTAGCGGGGGAGTATCTAGCACAGATACGCAGTATTTT
.	TRBV7-2	TRBD1	TRBJ1-2	CASSRDSYYGYTF	TGTGCCAGCAGCCGGGACAGTTACTATGGCTACACCTTC
.	TRBV7-6	TRBD1	TRBJ1-3	CASSLEQDRAGNTIYF	TGTGCCAGCAGCTTAGAACAGGACAGGGCGGGAAACACCATATATTTT
.	TRBV14	.	TRBJ1-3	CASSQVHVRNTIYF	TGTGCCAGCAGCCAAGTTCATGTACGGAACACCATATATTTT
once	TRBV5-8	TRBD1	TRBJ1-2	CASSWTGGANGYTF	TGTGCCAGCAGCTGGACAGGGGGCGCGAATGGCTACACCTTC
.	TRBV19	TRBD2	TRBJ2-1	CASSILLAGGYNEQFF	TGTGCCAGTAGTATACTGTTAGCGGGGGGCTACAATGAGCAGTTCTTC
.	TRBV5-1	TRBD1	TRBJ1-1	CASSSYRDRATEAFF	TGCGCCAGCAGCTCCTACCGGGACAGGGCCACTGAAGCTTTCTTT
.	TRBV7-3	.	TRBJ1-1	CASSFTLGKRLGTEAFF	TGTGCCAGCAGTTTCACCTTGGGGAAGAGGTTGGGCACTGAAGCTTTCTTT
.	TRBV19	.	TRBJ2-2	CASSIVRGAKTGELFF	TGTGCCAGTAGTATAGTCCGGGGGGCGAAGACCGGGGAGCTGTTTTTT
.	TRBV27	TRBD1	TRBJ2-7	CASSPTNRGSYEQYF	TGTGCCAGCAGTCCAACCAACAGGGGGTCCTACGAGCAGTACTTC
.	TRBV7-3	TRBD1	TRBJ2-2	CASSQGGTGFRELFF	TGTGCCAGCAGCCAAGGCGGGACAGGGTTCAGGGAGCTGTTTTTT
.	TRBV18	.	TRBJ1-1	CASSPTGPKAFF	TGTGCCAGCTCACCGACGGGGCCTAAAGCTTTCTTT
.	TRBV30	TRBD1	TRBJ1-2	CAWSPIRGTLYGYTF	TGTGCCTGGAGTCCCATCAGGGGGACCCTCTATGGCTACACCTTC
.	TRBV6-5	.	TRBJ1-1	CASSSPRMRAFF	TGTGCCAGCAGTTCCCCACGGATGAGGGCTTTCTTT
.	TRBV28	.	TRBJ1-2	CASSFGQDYGYTF	TGTGCCAGCAGTTTCGGCCAGGACTATGGCTACACCTTC
few	TRBV5-4	TRBD2	TRBJ2-7	CASSLDGGSSYEQYF	TGTGCCAGCAGCTTGGACGGGGGGAGCTCCTACGAGCAGTACTTC
.	TRBV3-1/TRBV3-2	.	TRBJ2-1	CASSQVQGSLNEQFF	TGTGCCAGCAGCCAAGTACAGGGCTCGTTGAATGAGCAGTTCTTC
.	TRBV9	.	TRBJ1-1	CASSVNEANTEAFF	TGTGCCAGCAGCGTAAACGAGGCAAACACTGAAGCTTTCTTT
.	TRBV27	TRBD1	TRBJ2-1	CASSFFPGQGGDEQFF	TGTGCCAGCAGTTTCTTTCCGGGACAGGGTGGGGATGAGCAGTTCTTC
once	TRBV11-3	TRBD2	TRBJ2-2	CASSLVAGGNTGELFF	TGTGCCAGCAGCTTAGTCGCGGGGGGGAACACCGGGGAGCTGTTTTTT
once	TRBV2	.	TRBJ2-3	CASRSGSPIDTQYF	TGTGCCAGCAGAAGTGGGTCCCCGATCGATACGCAGTATTTT
once	TRBV11-2	.	TRBJ1-3	CASSFLQEGSGNTIYF	TGTGCCAGCAGCTTCCTACAGGAAGGCTCTGGAAACACCATATATTTT
few	TRBV30	TRBD1	TRBJ1-3	CAWTGGSGNTIYF	TGTGCCTGGACAGGGGGGTCTGGAAACACCATATATTTT
.	TRBV19	.	TRBJ1-5	CASKDYGPGNQPQHF	TGTGCCAGTAAAGATTACGGGCCCGGAAATCAGCCCCAGCATTTT
.	TRBV7-3	TRBD1	TRBJ1-2	CASSPGTANSYLNYGYTF	TGTGCCAGCAGCCCCGGGACAGCCAACAGTTATCTTAACTATGGCTACACCTTC
.	TRBV28	TRBD1	TRBJ2-1	CASSPTGQTYNEQFF	TGTGCCAGCAGTCCAACGGGACAGACCTACAATGAGCAGTTCTTC
.	TRBV9	.	TRBJ2-2	CASSVVVTGELFF	TGTGCCAGCAGCGTAGTTGTGACCGGGGAGCTGTTTTTT
.	TRBV28	.	TRBJ1-2	CASSLRYGYTF	TGTGCCAGCAGTTTGCGCTATGGCTACACCTTC
.	TRBV5-4	.	TRBJ2-2	CASSLQGRSTGELFF	TGTGCCAGCAGCTTGCAGGGGAGAAGCACCGGGGAGCTGTTTTTT
.	TRBV25-1	TRBD1	TRBJ1-6	CASSEETGGTYNSPLHF	TGTGCCAGCAGTGAGGAGACAGGGGGTACCTATAATTCACCCCTCCACTTT
.	TRBV5-1	.	TRBJ1-2	CASSLAGREHGYTF	TGCGCCAGCAGCTTGGCCGGCAGGGAGCATGGCTACACCTTC
.	TRBV5-6	.	TRBJ1-2	CASSNRNGYTF	TGTGCCAGCAGCAACAGGAATGGCTACACCTTC
once	TRBV28	.	TRBJ2-7	CASSLGLRYEQYF	TGTGCCAGCAGTTTAGGATTACGCTACGAGCAGTACTTC
.	TRBV11-2	.	TRBJ1-1	CASSPGWRTEAFF	TGTGCCAGCAGCCCAGGGTGGCGGACTGAAGCTTTCTTT
once	TRBV4-3	TRBD2	TRBJ2-3	CASSQDHDLAGNTDTQYF	TGCGCCAGCAGCCAAGATCATGACCTAGCGGGGAACACAGATACGCAGTATTTT
.	TRBV10-3	TRBD1	TRBJ1-4	CAISNTGGTNEKLFF	TGTGCCATCAGTAATACAGGGGGAACTAATGAAAAACTGTTTTTT
.	TRBV14	.	TRBJ2-7	CASSQADEQYF	TGTGCCAGCAGCCAAGCGGACGAGCAGTACTTC
.	TRBV7-2	.	TRBJ1-1	CASSQGSGVFF	TGTGCCAGCAGCCAGGGTTCTGGCGTTTTCTTT
.	TRBV6-6	.	TRBJ1-1	CASSYPLRDGGAFF	TGTGCCAGCAGTTACCCGCTTAGGGACGGTGGGGCTTTCTTT
once	TRBV13	TRBD1	TRBJ2-3	CASSDPRGYPDTQYF	TGTGCCAGCAGCGACCCCAGGGGGTATCCGGATACGCAGTATTTT
.	TRBV14	.	TRBJ1-1	CASSQERVTEAFF	TGTGCCAGCAGCCAAGAAAGGGTTACTGAAGCTTTCTTT
.	TRBV7-3	TRBD1	TRBJ1-5	CASSSDRDQPQHF	TGTGCCAGCAGCTCCGACAGGGACCAGCCCCAGCATTTT
.	TRBV30	.	TRBJ2-1	CAWGPGTGRNEQFF	TGTGCCTGGGGTCCGGGGACGGGGAGAAATGAGCAGTTCTTC
.	TRBV29-1	TRBD2	TRBJ2-2	CSVLAGVDTGELFF	TGCAGCGTTCTAGCGGGAGTAGACACCGGGGAGCTGTTTTTT
once	TRBV11-3	.	TRBJ1-1	CASSPNLDTEAFF	TGTGCCAGCAGTCCCAACTTGGACACTGAAGCTTTCTTT
few	TRBV7-9	.	TRBJ1-5	CASSLGADQFNQPQHF	TGTGCCAGCAGCCTTGGTGCGGACCAATTCAATCAGCCCCAGCATTTT